The source of this T cell receptor beta chain is a study of blood T cell repertoires in COVID-19. Across the whole study: Acute-phase and convalescent COVID-19 samples originated in the United States, Italy and Spain.

Authors' methods: Estimation of nucleated cell counts was performed using reference gene primer amplification. The data were produced by immunoSEQ multiplex PCR, yet TCRdb's version contains in-frame clones alone and is incomplete. V, J and clone size derive from that table, while D and trimming were established from the DNA sequence. The table shows around 87,000 clones, with nearly 90% occurring only once. The source of this sequence is a man aged 50 or older with acute or convalescent COVID-19. Sequences were obtained from peripheral blood.

The CDR3 sequence is CASSFTGGPTLTEAFF. Here the CDR3 DNA reads TGTGCCAGCAGCTTTACAGGGGGTCCCACTCTCACTGAAGCTTTCTTT. This rearrangement joins TRBV13 to TRBJ1-1; TRBD1 aligns across 8 bases. Per germline, CDR1 PRHDT and CDR2 FYEKMQ (reference sequence). V shed 3 bases, J shed 4 bases, and the junction held 10 bases outside the gene matches. CDR3 length equals 16 residues.